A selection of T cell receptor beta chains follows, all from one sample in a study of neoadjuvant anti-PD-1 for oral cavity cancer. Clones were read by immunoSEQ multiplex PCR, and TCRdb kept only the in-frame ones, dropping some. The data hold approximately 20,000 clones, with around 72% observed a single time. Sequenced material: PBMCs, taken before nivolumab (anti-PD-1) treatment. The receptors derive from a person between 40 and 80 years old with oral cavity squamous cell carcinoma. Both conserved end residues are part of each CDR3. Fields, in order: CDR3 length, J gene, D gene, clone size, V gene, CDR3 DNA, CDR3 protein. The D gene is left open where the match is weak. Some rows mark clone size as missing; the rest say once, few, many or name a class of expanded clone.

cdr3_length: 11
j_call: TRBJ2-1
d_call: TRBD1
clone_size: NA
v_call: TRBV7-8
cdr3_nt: TGTGCCAGCCACAGGGGCAATGAGCAGTTCTTC
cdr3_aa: CASHRGNEQFF

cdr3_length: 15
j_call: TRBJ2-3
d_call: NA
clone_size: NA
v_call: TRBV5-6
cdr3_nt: TGTGCCAGCAAGACCGGAGGGCCGGGTACTGATACGCAGTATTTT
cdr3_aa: CASKTGGPGTDTQYF

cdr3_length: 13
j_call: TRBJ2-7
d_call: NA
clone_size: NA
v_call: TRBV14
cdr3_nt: TGTGCCAGCAGCCGCAAGTTGCCGGGGGCGGTCTTATTC
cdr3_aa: CASSRKLPGAVLF

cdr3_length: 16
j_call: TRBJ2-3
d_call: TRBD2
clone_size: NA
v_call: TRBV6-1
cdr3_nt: TGTGCCAGCAGTGATCCACTAGCGGGGGTCACAGATACGCAGTATTTT
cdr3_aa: CASSDPLAGVTDTQYF

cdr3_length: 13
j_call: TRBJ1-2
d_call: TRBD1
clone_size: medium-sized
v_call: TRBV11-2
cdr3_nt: TGTGCCAGCAGCCCCGGGACAGGGAGCAGCTACACCTTC
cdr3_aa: CASSPGTGSSYTF

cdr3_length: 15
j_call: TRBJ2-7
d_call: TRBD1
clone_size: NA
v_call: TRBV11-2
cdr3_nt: TGTGCCAGCAGCTTTGGGACAGGCGGCTCCTACGAGCAGTACTTC
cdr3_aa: CASSFGTGGSYEQYF

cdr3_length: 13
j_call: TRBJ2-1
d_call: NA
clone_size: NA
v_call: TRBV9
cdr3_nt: TGTGCCAGCAGCTCAGAGAATCGGAATGAGCAGTTCTTC
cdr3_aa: CASSSENRNEQFF

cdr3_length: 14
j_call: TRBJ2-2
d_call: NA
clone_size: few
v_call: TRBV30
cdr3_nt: TGTGCCTGGAGGCGGCAGAGAGACACCGGGGAGCTGTTTTTT
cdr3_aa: CAWRRQRDTGELFF

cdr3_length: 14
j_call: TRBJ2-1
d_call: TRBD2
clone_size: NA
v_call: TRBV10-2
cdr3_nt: TGCGCCAGCTCGGGGACTAGCGGCCACAATGAGCAGTTCTTC
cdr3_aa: CASSGTSGHNEQFF

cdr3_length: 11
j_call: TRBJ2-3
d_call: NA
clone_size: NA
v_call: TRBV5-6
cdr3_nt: TGTGCCAGCAGCTTGCAAGATACGCAGTATTTT
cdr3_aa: CASSLQDTQYF

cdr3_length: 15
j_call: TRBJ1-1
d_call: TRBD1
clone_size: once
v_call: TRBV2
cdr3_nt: TGTGCCAGCAGTGCCCCCACAGGGGCGAAGACTGAAGCTTTCTTT
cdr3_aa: CASSAPTGAKTEAFF

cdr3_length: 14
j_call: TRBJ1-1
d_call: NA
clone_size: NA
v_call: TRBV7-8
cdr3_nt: TGTGCCAGCACCCTTGGGAGGGGAAACACTGAAGCTTTCTTT
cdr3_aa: CASTLGRGNTEAFF

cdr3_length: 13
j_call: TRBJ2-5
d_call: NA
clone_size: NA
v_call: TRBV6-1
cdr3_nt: TGTGCCAGCAGGCAAGACAGGTTGGAGACCCAGTACTTC
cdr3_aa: CASRQDRLETQYF

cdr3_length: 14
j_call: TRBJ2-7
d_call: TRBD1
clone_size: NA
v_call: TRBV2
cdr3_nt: TGTGCCAGCAAGAGGACAGGACCTCTTTACGAGCAGTACTTC
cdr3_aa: CASKRTGPLYEQYF

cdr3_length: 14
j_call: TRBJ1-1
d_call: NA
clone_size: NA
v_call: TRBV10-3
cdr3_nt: TGTGCCATCAGTGCGGGGTATACGAACACTGAAGCTTTCTTT
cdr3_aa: CAISAGYTNTEAFF

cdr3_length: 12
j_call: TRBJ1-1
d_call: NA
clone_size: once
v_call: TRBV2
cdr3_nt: TGTGCCGCCCGATCTCCGCGCACTGAAGCTTTCTTT
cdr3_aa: CAARSPRTEAFF

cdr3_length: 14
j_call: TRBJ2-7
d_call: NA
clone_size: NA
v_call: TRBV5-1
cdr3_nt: TGCGCCAGCAGCTCCATGACTAGTTCCTACGAGCAGTACTTC
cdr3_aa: CASSSMTSSYEQYF

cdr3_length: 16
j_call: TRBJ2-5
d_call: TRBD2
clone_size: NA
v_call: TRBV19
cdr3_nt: TGTGCCAGTAGTAACGGACTAGCGGGGGCCCAAGAGACCCAGTACTTC
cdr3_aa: CASSNGLAGAQETQYF

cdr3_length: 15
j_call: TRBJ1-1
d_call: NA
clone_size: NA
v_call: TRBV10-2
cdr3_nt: TGCGCCAGCAGTGAATCTTTAATCTACCCAGGGAAGGCTTTCTTT
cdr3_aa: CASSESLIYPGKAFF

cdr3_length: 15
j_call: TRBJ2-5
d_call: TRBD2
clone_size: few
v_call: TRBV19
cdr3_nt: TGTGCCAGTAGCCAAGCGGGAGGGAAGATCGAGACCCAGTACTTC
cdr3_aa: CASSQAGGKIETQYF

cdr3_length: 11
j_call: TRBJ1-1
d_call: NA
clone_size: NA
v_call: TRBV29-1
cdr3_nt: TGCAGCGTTGAAAGCGGCCGTGAAGCTTTCTTT
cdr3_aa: CSVESGREAFF

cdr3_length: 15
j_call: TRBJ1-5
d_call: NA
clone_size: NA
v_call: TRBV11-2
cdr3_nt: TGTGCCAGCAGCTTAGGCGCAGGGGGCAATCAGCCCCAGCATTTT
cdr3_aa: CASSLGAGGNQPQHF

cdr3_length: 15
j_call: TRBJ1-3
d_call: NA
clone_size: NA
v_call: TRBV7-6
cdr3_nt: TGTGCCAGCAGCTCCGACGCTAGCTCTGGAAACACCATATATTTT
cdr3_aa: CASSSDASSGNTIYF

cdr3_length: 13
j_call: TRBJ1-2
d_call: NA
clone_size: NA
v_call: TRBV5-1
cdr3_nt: TGCGCCAGCAGCTTGGGTGCCACGGAGGGCTACACCTTC
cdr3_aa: CASSLGATEGYTF

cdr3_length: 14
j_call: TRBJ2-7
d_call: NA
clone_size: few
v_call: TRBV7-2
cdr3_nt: TGTGCCAGCAGCGGGTGGGAACGGAGATACGAGCAGTACTTC
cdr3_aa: CASSGWERRYEQYF

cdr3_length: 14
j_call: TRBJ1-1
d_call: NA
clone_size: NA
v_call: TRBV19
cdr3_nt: TGTGCCAGTAGTATCGGCCGACAAGCCACTGAAGCTTTCTTT
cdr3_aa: CASSIGRQATEAFF

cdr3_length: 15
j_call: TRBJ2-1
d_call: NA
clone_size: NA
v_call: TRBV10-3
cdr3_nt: TGTGCCATCAGTGAGTCGCTGGCAGGGTTTAATGAGCAGTTCTTC
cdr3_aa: CAISESLAGFNEQFF

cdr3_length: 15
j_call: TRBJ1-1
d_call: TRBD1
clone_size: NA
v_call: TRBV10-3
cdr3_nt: TGTGCCATCAGTTTACAGGGGGCGGGGAACACTGAAGCTTTCTTT
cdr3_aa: CAISLQGAGNTEAFF

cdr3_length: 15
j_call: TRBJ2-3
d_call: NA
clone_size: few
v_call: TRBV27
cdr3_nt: TGTGCCAGCAGTTCCCCGACGGTTAGCACAGATACGCAGTATTTT
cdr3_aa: CASSSPTVSTDTQYF

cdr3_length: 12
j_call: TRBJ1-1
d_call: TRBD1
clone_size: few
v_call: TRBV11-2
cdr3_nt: TGTGCCAGCAGCCATCAGGGGGGTGAAGCTTTCTTT
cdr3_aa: CASSHQGGEAFF

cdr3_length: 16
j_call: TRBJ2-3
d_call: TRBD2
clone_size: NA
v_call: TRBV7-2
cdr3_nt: TGTGCCAGCACTGGGTTAGCGGGAGGCCCCTCGGATACGCAGTATTTT
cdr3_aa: CASTGLAGGPSDTQYF

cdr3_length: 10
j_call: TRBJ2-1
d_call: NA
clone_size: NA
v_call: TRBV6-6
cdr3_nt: TGTGCCAGCAGTTACGAAACCCCCATCTTC
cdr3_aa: CASSYETPIF

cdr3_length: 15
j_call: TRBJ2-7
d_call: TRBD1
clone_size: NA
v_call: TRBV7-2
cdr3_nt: TGTGCCAGCAGCTTAGCGACAGGGTTCACCTACGAGCAGTACTTC
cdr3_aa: CASSLATGFTYEQYF

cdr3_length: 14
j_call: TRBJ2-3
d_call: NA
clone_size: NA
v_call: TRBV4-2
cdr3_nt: TGTGCCAGCAGCCAGCATGATACCACAGATACGCAGTATTTT
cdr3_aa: CASSQHDTTDTQYF

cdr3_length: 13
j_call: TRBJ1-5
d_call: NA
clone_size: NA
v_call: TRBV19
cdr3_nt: TGTGCCAGTAGCGATGTGACAAATCAGCCCCAGCATTTT
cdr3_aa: CASSDVTNQPQHF

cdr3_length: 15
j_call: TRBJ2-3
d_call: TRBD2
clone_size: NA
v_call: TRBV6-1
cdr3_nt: TGTGCCAGCCGCATCGGACTAGCGGGGGGAGATACGCAGTATTTT
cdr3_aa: CASRIGLAGGDTQYF

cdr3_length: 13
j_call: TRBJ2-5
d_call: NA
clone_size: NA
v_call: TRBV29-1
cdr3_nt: TGCAGCGTTGCACTCACAGGGAAAGAGACCCAGTACTTC
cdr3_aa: CSVALTGKETQYF

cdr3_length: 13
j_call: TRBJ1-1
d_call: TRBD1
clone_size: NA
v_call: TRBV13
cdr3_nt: TGTGCCAGCAGCCGCAGGGGGGCTACTGAAGCTTTCTTT
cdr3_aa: CASSRRGATEAFF

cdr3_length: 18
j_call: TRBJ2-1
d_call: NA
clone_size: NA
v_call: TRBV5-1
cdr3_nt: TGCGCCAGCAGCTCGACAACCCTGGGGGTCACTTCCTACAATGAGCAGTTCTTC
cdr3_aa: CASSSTTLGVTSYNEQFF

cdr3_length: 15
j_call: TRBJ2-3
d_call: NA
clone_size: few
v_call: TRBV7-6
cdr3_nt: TGTGCCAGCAGCCCCCTGGGCAGCACCACAGATACGCAGTATTTT
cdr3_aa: CASSPLGSTTDTQYF

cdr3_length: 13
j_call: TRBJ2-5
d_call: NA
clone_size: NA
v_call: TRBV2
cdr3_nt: TGTGCCAGCAGGGACAGCCACCAAGAGACCCAGTACTTC
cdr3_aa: CASRDSHQETQYF

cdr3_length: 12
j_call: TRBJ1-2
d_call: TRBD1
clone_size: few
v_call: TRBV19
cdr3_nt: TGTGCCAGTAGGGGACAGGCCCACGGCTACACCTTC
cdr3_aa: CASRGQAHGYTF

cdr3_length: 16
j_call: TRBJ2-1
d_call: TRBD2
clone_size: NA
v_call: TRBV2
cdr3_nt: TGTGCCAGCAGTGGTCTCCCTAGCGGGTTCTACAATGAGCAGTTCTTC
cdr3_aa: CASSGLPSGFYNEQFF

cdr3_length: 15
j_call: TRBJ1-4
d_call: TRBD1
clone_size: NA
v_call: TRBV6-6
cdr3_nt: TGTGCCAGCAGACCCAGGGGACAGCGTAATGAAAAACTGTTTTTT
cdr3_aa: CASRPRGQRNEKLFF

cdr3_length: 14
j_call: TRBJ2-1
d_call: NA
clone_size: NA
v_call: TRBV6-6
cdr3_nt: TGTGCCAGCAGTTACTCGATCGACGGAGATGAGCAGTTCTTC
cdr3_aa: CASSYSIDGDEQFF

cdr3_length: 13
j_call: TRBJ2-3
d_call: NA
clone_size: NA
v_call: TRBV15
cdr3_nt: TGTGCCACCCGGCAGGGGATGGCAGATACGCAGTATTTT
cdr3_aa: CATRQGMADTQYF

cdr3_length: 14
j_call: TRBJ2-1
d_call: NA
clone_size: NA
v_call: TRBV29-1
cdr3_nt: TGCAGCGTTACCCCAGCGAGCTCCTACAATGAGCAGTTCTTC
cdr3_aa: CSVTPASSYNEQFF

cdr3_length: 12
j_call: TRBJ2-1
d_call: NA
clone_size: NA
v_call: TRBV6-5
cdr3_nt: TGTGCCAGCAGGGGATTCTACAATGAGCAGTTCTTC
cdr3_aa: CASRGFYNEQFF

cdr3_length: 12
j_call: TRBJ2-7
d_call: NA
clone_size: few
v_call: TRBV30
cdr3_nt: TGTGCCTGGAGGAGTAACTCCTACGAGCAGTACTTC
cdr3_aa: CAWRSNSYEQYF

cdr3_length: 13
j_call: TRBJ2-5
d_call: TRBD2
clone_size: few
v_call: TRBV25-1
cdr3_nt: TGTGCCAGCAGTTGGACTAGCGGCGAGACCCAGTACTTC
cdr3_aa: CASSWTSGETQYF

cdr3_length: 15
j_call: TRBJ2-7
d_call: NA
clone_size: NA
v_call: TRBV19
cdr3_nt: TGTGCCAGTAGTTGGTCCCCAGGATCCTCCTACGAGCAGTACTTC
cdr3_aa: CASSWSPGSSYEQYF

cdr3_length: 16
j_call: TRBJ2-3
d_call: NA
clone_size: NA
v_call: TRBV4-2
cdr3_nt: TGTGCCAGCAGCCAAGACGTGCTCGGCGTCACAGATACGCAGTATTTT
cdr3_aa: CASSQDVLGVTDTQYF

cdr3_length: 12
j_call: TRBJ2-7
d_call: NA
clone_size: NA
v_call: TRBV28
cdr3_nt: TGTGCCAGCAGTTTATGGAGCTACGAGCAGTACTTC
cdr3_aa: CASSLWSYEQYF

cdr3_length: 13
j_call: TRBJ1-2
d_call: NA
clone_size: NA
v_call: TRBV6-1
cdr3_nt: TGTGCCAGCAGTGAGCGGGGTAACTATGGCTACACCTTC
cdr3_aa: CASSERGNYGYTF

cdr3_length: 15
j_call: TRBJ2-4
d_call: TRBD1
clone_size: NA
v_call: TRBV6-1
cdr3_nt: TGTGCCAGCCTACAGGGGGCCCTAGCCAAAAACATTCAGTACTTC
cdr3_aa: CASLQGALAKNIQYF

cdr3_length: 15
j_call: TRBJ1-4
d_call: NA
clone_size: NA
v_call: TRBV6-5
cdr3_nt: TGTGCCAGCAGCCCAGGAGGGGGAACTAATGAAAAACTGTTTTTT
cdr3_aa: CASSPGGGTNEKLFF

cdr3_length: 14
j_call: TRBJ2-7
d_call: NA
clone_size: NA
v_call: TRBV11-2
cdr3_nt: TGTGCCAGCACCCCGACCTCCTATCACTACGAGCAGTACTTC
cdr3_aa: CASTPTSYHYEQYF

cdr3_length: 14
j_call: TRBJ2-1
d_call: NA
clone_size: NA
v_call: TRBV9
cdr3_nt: TGTGCCAGCAGCCCCGGGACTGTGGAAAGCGAGCAGTTCTTC
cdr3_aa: CASSPGTVESEQFF

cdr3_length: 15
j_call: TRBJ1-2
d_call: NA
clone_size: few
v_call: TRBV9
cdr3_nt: TGTGCCAGCAGCGTATCTTGGGACGATGGCTATGGCTACACCTTC
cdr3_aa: CASSVSWDDGYGYTF

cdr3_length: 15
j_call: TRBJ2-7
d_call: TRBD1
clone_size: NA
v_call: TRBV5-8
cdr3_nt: TGTGCCAGCAGCTGGGGGGACAGGCTAATCCACGAGCAGTACTTC
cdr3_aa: CASSWGDRLIHEQYF